This TCR beta chain was found in a study of regulatory T cells in long-lasting Graves disease. The CDR3 runs 12 residues. Trimming stripped 2 bases from V and 3 bases from J, with 4 bases between. Germline V gene sequence: CDR1 LGHNA, CDR2 YSLEER. The sample holds a few counts of this clonotype. Its antigen is as yet unknown. Libraries of TCR beta came from iRepertoire HTBI primers plus Arm-PCR of CDR3 regions. TCRdb re-called the multiplex PCR reads with MiXCR, one entry per CDR3 protein. The data show fewer than 400,000 distinct CDR3 sequences, with around 20% seen just once and less than 30% held by the top ten. The time point here: persistent/refractory GD, antithyroid drugs over 5 years with positive TRAb. From RNA extracted from PBMCs, the TCR library was made. It was by American Thyroid Association guidelines that Graves' disease was diagnosed. General study points: Persistent Graves' disease cases displayed lower TCR diversity than newly diagnosed ones. Persistent disease samples used TRBV28, TRBJ1-2 and TRBJ2-5 preferentially. Persistent patients shared more public clonotypes (over 2,500) than new patients (more than 900).

The V and J genes are TRBV4-3 and TRBJ1-1; D ambiguous. Sequencing used peripheral blood mononuclear cells (PBMCs), obtained when the disease was refractory, from a patient treated with antithyroid drugs. This clonotype originated in a female donor with Graves disease. The CDR3 nucleotides read TGCGCCAGCAGCCAATCGGACACTGAAGCTTTCTTT. The encoded protein is CASSQSDTEAFF.